The 22 T cell receptor beta chains listed next were all sequenced from one sample in a study of shared clonotypes between healthy human individuals. Some clones are missing from TCRdb's copy, which holds only in-frame ones; the method was immunoSEQ multiplex PCR. The sample has some 530,000 clones, 81% seen once; the top ten hold more than 9.5%. The sample was PBMCs. These receptors all come from a woman in her thirties or forties in good health. Some clones in this sample may be carry-over from other donors' samples.

The V and J genes are TRBV2 and TRBJ2-5; 13 positions match TRBD2. V shed 8 bases, J shed 1 base, and the junction held 10 bases outside the gene matches. This CDR3 has 17 residues. Germline assignment: CDR1 SNHLY and CDR2 FYNNEI. The CDR3 sequence: CASSPRTSGSTQETQYF. CDR3 nucleotide sequence: TGTGCCAGCTCCCCGAGGACTAGCGGGAGCACCCAAGAGACCCAGTACTTC.

This chain connects TRBV5-1 to TRBJ2-3; D is perhaps TRBD1 or TRBD2 (6 bases each). With 1 base removed from V and 6 bases from J, the gap between germline ends came to 12 bases. CDR3 length: 14 residues. The germline V gene has CDR1 SGHRS and CDR2 YFSETQ. Here the CDR3 reads CASSLYQGRDTQYF. The CDR3 region has the DNA TGCGCCAGCAGCTTGTACCAGGGGAGGGATACGCAGTATTTT. Full variable domain (missing parts from reference TRBV5-1 and TRBJ2-3): KAGVTQTPRYLIKTRGQQVTLSCSPISGHRSVSWYQQTPGQGLQFLFEYFSETQRNKGNFPGRFSGRQFSNSRSEMNVSTLELGDSALYLCASSLYQGRDTQYFGPGTRLTVL.

This clone was seen repeatedly, ten times or more. V and J are TRBV9 and TRBJ2-7; 8 positions agree with TRBD1. The CDR3 is 14 amino acids. Germline trimming cut 1 base from V and 5 bases from J; bases unmatched to any gene: 5. CDR1 and CDR2 (germline): SGDLS, YYNGEE. The CDR3 DNA reads as TGTGCCAGCAGCGTACAGGGGGCTTCTCACGAGCAGTACTTC. Protein sequence: CASSVQGASHEQYF.

The chain links TRBV5-4 to TRBJ2-3; weak D call: TRBD2 (6 bases). Germline CDR1 reads SGHNT; CDR2 reads YYREEE (reference sequence). V lost 5 bases to trimming and J lost 1 base, with 8 bases between them. The CDR3 consists of 13 residues. CDR3 loop: CASRSGGTDTQYF. The CDR3 region has the DNA TGTGCCAGCAGGTCGGGGGGCACAGATACGCAGTATTTT.

The CDR3 sequence: CAWSSGDNYEQYF. The CDR3 region has the DNA TGTGCCTGGAGTTCCGGGGATAACTACGAGCAGTACTTC. This chain uses TRBV30 with TRBJ2-7; D possibly corresponds to TRBD2 (5 bases). Looked up from germline, CDR1 is GTSNPN and CDR2 is SVGIG (reference sequence). This CDR3 has 13 amino acids. V lost 2 bases and J lost 3, with 11 bases in between.

The V gene is TRBV7-8, the J gene TRBJ2-5; 10 positions agree with TRBD2. V was pared by 5 bases and J by 7 bases, with 7 bases of the junction left unmatched. Germline V gene lookup returns CDR1 SGHVS and CDR2 FQNEAQ. The CDR3 consists of 14 residues. The CDR3 reads CASSPRLAGTTQYF. The CDR3, as DNA: TGTGCCAGCAGCCCCCGACTAGCGGGTACGACCCAGTACTTC.

The CDR3 DNA reads as TGTGCCAGCAGTGGCTCTAACGGGGGAGGTGGCTACACCTTC. It yields the protein CASSGSNGGGGYTF. The rearrangement joins TRBV28 to TRBJ1-2; D may be TRBD1 (5 bases). The CDR3 runs 14 residues. V gave up 5 bases and J gave up 7 bases, with 17 bases separating them. Germline values: CDR1 MDHEN, CDR2 SYDVKM.

The gene calls are TRBV28 and TRBJ2-7, with D hard to call. With the DNA end fitting TRBJ2-1 better, the J assignment may be wrong. Germline values: CDR1 MDHEN, CDR2 SYDVKM. The CDR3 runs 14 residues. The DNA for the CDR3 is TGTGCCAGCAGTTTTCCGAGCTCCTACAATGAGCAGTTCTTC. It is translated as CASSFPSSYNEQFF.

V usage is TRBV5-1 and J usage is TRBJ2-7; D gene uncertain. The CDR3 is 14 amino acids. Germline V gives CDR1 SGHRS, CDR2 YFSETQ. Trimming removed 0 bases from V and 5 bases from J, with 12 bases in between. DNA of the CDR3: TGCGCCAGCAGCTTGGAAGGGCAGGCGGACGAGCAGTACTTC. Translated: CASSLEGQADEQYF.

This clone has ten or more counts. Other DNA sequences in the sample encode the same CDR3. The chain carries TRBV6-6 and TRBJ1-5, with a tentative D call TRBD1 (6 bases). The CDR3 spans 13 residues. The germline V and J ends were trimmed by 4 bases and 4 bases, with 8 bases remaining between them. CDR1 is MNHNY and CDR2 is SVGAGI in the germline V gene (reference sequence). CDR3 coding DNA: TGTGCCAGCAGTTGGGGGGCTAATCAGCCCCAGCATTTT. Its protein is CASSWGANQPQHF.

This clone occurred once. This rearrangement joins TRBV10-3 to TRBJ1-3, with D unclear. Deletions cut 3 bases from V and 4 bases from J, with 13 bases between. From germline, CDR1 is ENHRY and CDR2 SYGVKD. The CDR3 contains 15 residues. The CDR3 region has the DNA TGTGCCATCAGTGACGGTGGGCGATCAGGAAACACCATATATTTT. Its translation is CAISDGGRSGNTIYF.

CDR3 residues: CASSRLQGQGGDTEAFF. The DNA of the CDR3 is TGTGCCAGCAGCCGGCTCCAAGGACAGGGAGGAGATACTGAAGCTTTCTTT. The rearrangement uses TRBV11-2 and TRBJ1-1; TRBD1 agrees at 8 bases. The V and J ends lost 5 bases and 5 bases, in that order; junction bases with no gene match: 16. Germline loops: CDR1 SGHAT, CDR2 FQNNGV. The CDR3 is 17 amino acids.

As concerns this clone: One base away lies a much larger clone, so this may be a sequencing read error. Other DNA sequences in this specimen translate into the identical CDR3. The rearrangement links TRBV5-1 to TRBJ2-5; 8 bases match TRBD2. V dropped 2 bases and J dropped 1; count of bases not matched to a gene: 13. The CDR3 totals 18 residues. CDR1 and CDR2 (germline): SGHRS, YFSETQ. CDR3 DNA: TGCGCCAGCAGCTTCGGGACTAGTGGGAGGAGAGGCCAAGAGACCCAGTACTTC. Amino acid sequence: CASSFGTSGRRGQETQYF.

This clone was seen only once. The CDR3: CASRMTGTDLTLAKNIQYF. CDR3 in DNA: TGCGCCAGCAGGATGACCGGGACAGACCTCACACTAGCCAAAAACATTCAGTACTTC. This chain uses TRBV5-1 with TRBJ2-4, with TRBD1 identical over 7 bases. Per germline, CDR1 SGHRS and CDR2 YFSETQ. V shed 5 bases and J 0 bases; nucleotides not matched to a gene: 17. The CDR3 is 19 amino acids.

V gene TRBV11-2 combines with J gene TRBJ1-3; no firm D call. With 5 bases removed from V and 0 bases from J, the gap between germline ends came to 8 bases. The CDR3 is 14 amino acids. The germline CDR1 and CDR2 sequences are SGHAT and FQNNGV. The CDR3 nucleotides are TGTGCCAGCAGCCCGCAGTACTCTGGAAACACCATATATTTT. Encoded protein: CASSPQYSGNTIYF.

Comments on this clone: A far more abundant clone sits one base away, making this likely a read error. Other DNA sequences within the sample encode an identical CDR3. This rearrangement joins TRBV13 to TRBJ1-2; D ambiguous. The CDR3 contains 15 residues. Germline V gives CDR1 PRHDT, CDR2 FYEKMQ (reference sequence). V lost 5 bases to trimming and J lost 7 bases, with 20 bases between them. CDR3 nucleotides: TGTGCCAGCAGCCCCGCCGGTACAGTGAGGAGTGGCTACACCTTC. This encodes CASSPAGTVRSGYTF.

This clone has only a few counts. This chain connects TRBV28 to TRBJ1-5; D is unresolved. Trimming took off 8 bases at V and 3 bases at J, with 8 bases between the two ends. This CDR3 has 12 residues. Germline CDR1 reads MDHEN; CDR2 reads SYDVKM. The CDR3 protein is CASAGANQPQHF. CDR3 in DNA: TGTGCCAGCGCAGGAGCCAATCAGCCCCAGCATTTT.

The rearrangement links TRBV7-2 to TRBJ2-5; D not resolved. The germline V gene has CDR1 SGHTA and CDR2 FQGNSA. V lost 3 bases to trimming and J lost 2 bases, with 7 bases between them. CDR3 length: 13 residues. The chain's CDR3 is CASSFRAQETQYF. The CDR3 coding sequence is TGTGCCAGCAGCTTCCGGGCACAAGAGACCCAGTACTTC.

The CDR3 region is CASRRGEQETQYF. The CDR3 coding sequence is TGTGCCAGCAGAAGGGGGGAACAAGAGACCCAGTACTTC. The rearrangement links TRBV2 to TRBJ2-5; D may match TRBD1 or TRBD2 (6 bases each). CDR1 is SNHLY and CDR2 is FYNNEI in the germline V gene. The CDR3 covers 13 residues. V was clipped by 6 bases and J by 2 bases, with 10 bases between them.

V gene TRBV4-1 combines with J gene TRBJ1-3; 8 bases match TRBD1. V gave up 0 bases and J gave up 1 base; unmatched junction bases: 5. Germline CDR1 MGHRA, CDR2 YSYEKL. There are 17 residues in the CDR3. The DNA for the CDR3 is TGCGCCAGCAGCCAAGATGTGCAGGGGGCTTCTGGAAACACCATATATTTT. As protein: CASSQDVQGASGNTIYF.

With regard to this clone: The same CDR3 also results from other DNA sequences found in this sample. DNA of the CDR3: TGCGCCAGCAGCTTGGAAGGGGGGGACAATCAGCCCCAGCATTTT. Amino acids: CASSLEGGDNQPQHF. The chain recombines TRBV5-1 with TRBJ1-5, with D possibly matching TRBD1 (6 bases). Trimming cost V 0 bases and J 3 bases, with 10 bases left between them. CDR1 is SGHRS, CDR2 YFSETQ, per germline. The CDR3 runs to 15 residues.

This clone was picked up a small number of times. The chain links TRBV7-9 to TRBJ2-1, with 10 bases aligning to TRBD2. CDR3 length equals 15 residues. Germline V gene lookup returns CDR1 SEHNR and CDR2 FQNEAQ (reference sequence). J lost 5 bases, V lost 4 bases, and 5 bases had no gene match. CDR3 bases: TGTGCCAGCAGCTACCGGACTAGCGGTAACAATGAGCAGTTCTTC. It is translated as CASSYRTSGNNEQFF.